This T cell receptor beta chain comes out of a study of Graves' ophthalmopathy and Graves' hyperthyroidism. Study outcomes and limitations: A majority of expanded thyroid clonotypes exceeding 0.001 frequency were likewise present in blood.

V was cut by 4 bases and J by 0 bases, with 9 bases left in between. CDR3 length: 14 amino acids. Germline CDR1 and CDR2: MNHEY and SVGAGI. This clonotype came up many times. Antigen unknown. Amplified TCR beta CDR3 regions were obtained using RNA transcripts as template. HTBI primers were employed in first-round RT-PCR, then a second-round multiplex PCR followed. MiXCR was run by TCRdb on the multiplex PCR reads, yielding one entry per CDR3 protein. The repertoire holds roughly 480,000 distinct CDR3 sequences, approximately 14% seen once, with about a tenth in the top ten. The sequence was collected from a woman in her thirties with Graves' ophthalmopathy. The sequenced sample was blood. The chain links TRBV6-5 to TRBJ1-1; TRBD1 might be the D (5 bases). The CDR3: CASSFGDLNTEAFF. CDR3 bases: TGTGCCAGCAGTTTCGGGGACTTGAACACTGAAGCTTTCTTT.